Below, one TCR beta chain is given with its context. This record comes from a study of blood T cell repertoires in COVID-19. Repertoires were generated with immunoSEQ multiplex PCR, while TCRdb's copy carries only in-frame clones and drops some. The sample includes approximately 140,000 clones, 75% to 90% of them seen just once. The germline V gene has CDR1 LGHNA and CDR2 YSLEER. There are 15 residues in the CDR3. Trimming cost V 0 bases and J 4 bases, with 10 bases left between them. The source material was PBMCs or T cells enriched from blood (not recorded which). The receptor was derived from a woman aged 50 to 60 who had recovered from COVID-19. This chain links TRBV4-3 with TRBJ1-3; D is unresolved. Here the CDR3 reads CASSQDRESGNTIYF. The CDR3 DNA follows: TGCGCCAGCAGCCAAGATCGGGAGTCAGGAAACACCATATATTTT.